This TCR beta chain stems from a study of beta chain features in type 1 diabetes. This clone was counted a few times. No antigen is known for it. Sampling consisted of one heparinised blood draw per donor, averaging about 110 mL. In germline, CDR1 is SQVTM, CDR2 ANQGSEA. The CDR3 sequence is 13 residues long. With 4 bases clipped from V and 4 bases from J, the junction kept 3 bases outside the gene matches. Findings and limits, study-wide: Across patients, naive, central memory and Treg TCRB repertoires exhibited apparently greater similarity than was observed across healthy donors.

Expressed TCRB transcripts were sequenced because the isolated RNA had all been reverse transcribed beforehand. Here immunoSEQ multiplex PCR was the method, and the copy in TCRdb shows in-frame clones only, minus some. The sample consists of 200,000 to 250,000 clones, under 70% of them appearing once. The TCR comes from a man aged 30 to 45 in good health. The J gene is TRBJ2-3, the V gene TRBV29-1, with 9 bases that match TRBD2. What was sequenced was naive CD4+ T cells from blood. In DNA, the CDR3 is TGCAGCGTTGTCAGCGGGGGGTCAGATACGCAGTATTTT. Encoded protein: CSVVSGGSDTQYF.